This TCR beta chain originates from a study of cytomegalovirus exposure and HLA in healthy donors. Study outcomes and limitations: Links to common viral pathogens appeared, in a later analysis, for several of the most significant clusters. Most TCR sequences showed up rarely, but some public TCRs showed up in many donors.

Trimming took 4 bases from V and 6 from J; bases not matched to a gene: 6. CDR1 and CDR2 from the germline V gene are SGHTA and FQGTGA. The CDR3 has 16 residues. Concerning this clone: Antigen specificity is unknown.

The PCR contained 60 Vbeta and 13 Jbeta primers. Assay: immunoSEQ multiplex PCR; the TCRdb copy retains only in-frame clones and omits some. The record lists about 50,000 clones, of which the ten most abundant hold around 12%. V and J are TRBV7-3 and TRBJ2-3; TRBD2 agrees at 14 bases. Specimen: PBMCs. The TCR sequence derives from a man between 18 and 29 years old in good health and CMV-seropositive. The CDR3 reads CASSSGLAGVGDTQYF. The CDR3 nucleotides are TGTGCCAGCAGCTCGGGACTAGCGGGAGTCGGGGATACGCAGTATTTT.